This is a list of T cell receptor beta chains from one sample in a study of blood T cell repertoires in COVID-19. Only in-frame clones appear in the TCRdb table, and some are missing; sequencing was by immunoSEQ multiplex PCR. The sample has about 120,000 clones, 85% seen once. Sample: peripheral blood. The receptor source for this set is a man aged 35 to 55 with acute or convalescent COVID-19. Both conserved end residues are trimmed from each CDR3.

j_call v_call cdr3_aa
TRBJ2-2 TRBV6-5 AARKQGNTGELF
TRBJ2-3 TRBV4-2 ASSLRGLASTDTQY
TRBJ1-2 TRBV6-5 ASSRDIGTNYGYT
TRBJ2-3 TRBV6-5 ASSLLGGTQY
TRBJ2-7 TRBV6-5 ASSTPGQASYEQY
TRBJ1-2 TRBV2 ASSTQGAGYGYT
TRBJ1-3 TRBV7-2 ASRGAGQGAKTGNTIY
TRBJ2-1 TRBV19 ASSVSGGALYNEQF
TRBJ2-5 TRBV5-1 ASLQSPGDETQY
TRBJ1-1 TRBV28 ASSLGTVNTEAF
TRBJ1-5 TRBV28 ASSWGGAGVRNQPQH
TRBJ2-1 TRBV19 ASSMTTMSGYEQF
TRBJ2-3 TRBV6-5 ASSSRAPAGRDTQY
TRBJ2-5 TRBV15 ATSVDRGQETQY
TRBJ2-3 TRBV7-8 ASSSRDRVPDTQY